This T cell receptor (beta chain) was identified in a study of identical twins. Each cDNA held unique molecular identifiers, and template switching gave it a universal primer site. TCRdb re-called the 5' RACE reads with MiXCR, one entry per CDR3 protein. The sample records approximately 550,000 distinct CDR3 sequences, under 25% being singletons. This clonotype was found many times. This CDR3 region has 20 residues. J gave up 3 bases and V 0 bases, and 17 bases lay outside the gene matches. Germline loops: CDR1 SGHRS, CDR2 YFSETQ. These same data were also listed under a study on yellow fever vaccine responses in identical twins.

What was sequenced was CD4+ T cells sorted from blood. The V gene is TRBV5-1, the J gene TRBJ2-3; TRBD2 matches at 9 bases. This TCR derives from a woman in her late teens or twenties in good health. CDR3 protein: CASSLESTLVSGSRTDTQYF. The CDR3 DNA follows: TGCGCCAGCAGCTTGGAAAGCACATTGGTTAGCGGGAGCCGAACAGATACGCAGTATTTT.